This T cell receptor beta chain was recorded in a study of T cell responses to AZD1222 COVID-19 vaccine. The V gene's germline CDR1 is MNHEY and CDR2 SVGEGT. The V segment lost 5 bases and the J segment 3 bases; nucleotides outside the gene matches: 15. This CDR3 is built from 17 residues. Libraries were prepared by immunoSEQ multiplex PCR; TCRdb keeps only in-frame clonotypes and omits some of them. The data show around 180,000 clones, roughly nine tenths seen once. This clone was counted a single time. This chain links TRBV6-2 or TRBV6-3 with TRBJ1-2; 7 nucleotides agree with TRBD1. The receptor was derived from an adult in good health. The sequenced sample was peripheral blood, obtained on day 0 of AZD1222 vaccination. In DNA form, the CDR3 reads TGTGCCAGCAGTCTACTCGGCCGAGCAGGGGGGGACTATGGCTACACCTTC. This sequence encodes CASSLLGRAGGDYGYTF.